The sequence of this T cell receptor beta chain was determined in a study of cytomegalovirus exposure and HLA in healthy donors. Study-wide findings and caveats: Judged likely to be a sequencing artifact was a cluster of highly shared sequence variants. Accurate prediction of most subjects' HLA-A and HLA-B alleles from TCR beta sequences was reported. In terms of immune exposure information, only CMV serostatus was available. Researchers reported in a later analysis that common viral pathogens appeared linked to several top clusters.

PCR primers comprised 60 Vbeta and 13 Jbeta primers. Only in-frame clones appear in the TCRdb table, and some are missing; sequencing was by immunoSEQ multiplex PCR. This sample has approximately 160,000 clones, with 80% to 85% found just once. In this sample, this clone turned up a few times. The antigen remains unidentified. Material for sequencing was PBMCs. This TCR derives from a man in his forties or fifties in good health and CMV-seropositive.

The CDR3 region has the DNA TGTGCCAGCAGTCCTACAGGGCTCAATCAGCCCCAGCATTTT. The encoded protein is CASSPTGLNQPQHF. The genes are TRBV6-5 and TRBJ1-5; weak D call: TRBD1 (6 bases). Trimming removed 5 bases at V and 3 bases at J, with 11 bases between. Germline CDR1 MNHEY, CDR2 SVGAGI. This CDR3 contains 14 residues.